The 24 T cell receptor beta chains in this list originate from one sample, sequenced in a study of T cells in Graves' hyperthyroidism and ophthalmopathy. Amplified TCR beta CDR3 regions derived from RNA transcripts. In the first-round RT-PCR of the TCR CDR3, the HTBI primer set was used. One entry per CDR3 protein results from TCRdb running MiXCR on the multiplex PCR reads. The repertoire holds 560,000 or so distinct CDR3 sequences, with roughly 46% as singletons. Sequencing input: peripheral blood or thyroid tissue (not recorded which). The receptors come from a woman aged 18-35 years with Graves' hyperthyroidism.

The J gene is TRBJ2-5, the V gene TRBV25-1; 7 bases match TRBD2. V shed 6 bases and J 5 bases; nucleotides not matched to a gene: 9. Germline V CDR1 and CDR2: MGHDK, SYGVNS. The CDR3 spans 14 residues. CDR3 amino acids: CASRVRGGSETQYF. The CDR3 nucleotides are TGTGCCAGCAGAGTTCGGGGCGGGAGCGAGACCCAGTACTTC.

This clonotype was seen only a few times. This chain connects TRBV11-3 to TRBJ2-7; 8 nucleotides line up with TRBD2. J was trimmed by 4 bases and V by 0 bases; bases with no gene match: 5. Germline V gene lookup returns CDR1 SGHNT and CDR2 YENEEA. The CDR3 sequence is 15 residues long. The CDR3 DNA reads as TGTGCCAGCAGCTTAGATGAGCGGGAGTCATACGAGCAGTACTTC. Its translation is CASSLDERESYEQYF. The complete variable domain, with remaining parts taken from reference TRBV11-3 and TRBJ2-7, reads EAGVVQSPRYKIIEKKQPVAFWCNPISGHNTLYWYLQNLGQGPELLIRYENEEAVDDSQLPKDRFSAERLKGVDSTLKIQPAELGDSAVYLCASSLDERESYEQYFGPGTRLTVT.

This clonotype was observed at least ten times. The chain uses TRBV10-3 and TRBJ1-3; D is perhaps TRBD1 (6 bases). The CDR3 is 14 amino acids. The V end lost 6 bases, the J end lost 0 bases, and 9 bases lay between the germline ends. Germline-derived CDR1 and CDR2 are ENHRY and SYGVKD. The chain's CDR3 is CAIRGHPSGNTIYF. The CDR3 DNA follows: TGTGCCATCAGGGGACACCCCTCTGGAAACACCATATATTTT.

The V call is TRBV7-8, the J call TRBJ2-7; the match to TRBD1 covers 12 bases. CDR3 length: 15 residues. Germline-derived CDR1 and CDR2 are SGHVS and FQNEAQ. V dropped 8 bases and J dropped 6; count of bases not matched to a gene: 11. CDR3 DNA: TGTGCCAGCTCAACCGGGACAGGGGGCAATAGCGAGCAGTACTTC. Amino acids: CASSTGTGGNSEQYF.

Concerning this clonotype: This clone may be a read error of a much larger clone one base away. The rearrangement joins TRBV20-1 to TRBJ2-5; D unclear. CDR1 is DFQATT, CDR2 SNEGSKA, per germline (reference sequence). This CDR3 region has 10 residues. The CDR3 loop reads CDVQQEAQYF. In nucleotides, the CDR3 is TGCGACGTGCAGCAAGAGGCCCAGTACTTC.

The chain recombines TRBV4-1 with TRBJ1-2, with D unclear. The CDR3 runs to 14 residues. The V and J ends lost 5 bases and 3 bases respectively, with 13 bases between them. Germline lookup yields CDR1 MGHRA and CDR2 YSYEKL. The CDR3 here is CASSSRTAYYGYTF. DNA for the CDR3: TGCGCCAGCAGCTCGAGGACCGCCTACTATGGCTACACCTTC.

The chain has TRBV16 and TRBJ1-6, with D unresolved. The V end was cut by 2 bases, the J end by 7 bases, with 9 bases between. The CDR3 is 14 amino acids. Germline-derived CDR1 and CDR2 are KGHSY and FQNENV. CDR3 region: CASSQSVGNSPLHF. The CDR3 region has the DNA TGTGCCAGCAGCCAAAGCGTGGGGAATTCACCCCTCCACTTT.

This clonotype was counted only a few times. V is TRBV12-3 or TRBV12-4 and J is TRBJ2-7; 7 bases match TRBD2. The CDR3 has 15 residues. V was pared by 4 bases and J by 2 bases, with 8 bases of the junction left unmatched. The CDR3 loop reads CASSYLADGAYEQYF. The CDR3 DNA reads as TGTGCCAGCAGTTACCTAGCGGACGGGGCCTACGAGCAGTACTTC.

This chain uses TRBV7-3 with TRBJ2-6; possibly TRBD1 for D (5 bases). Germline V gives CDR1 SGHTA, CDR2 FQGTGA. The CDR3 extends over 17 amino acids. Trimming took 2 bases from V and 0 from J, leaving 11 bases between them. The CDR3 nucleotides are TGTGCCAGCAGCTTATCAGGGCTCACCTCTGGGGCCAACGTCCTGACTTTC. Its translation is CASSLSGLTSGANVLTF.

CDR3 bases: TGTGCCACCAGTGCCCATGGGGGTTCTGAGACCCAGTACTTC. The encoded protein is CATSAHGGSETQYF. V usage is TRBV24-1 and J usage is TRBJ2-5; D might be TRBD1 or TRBD2, each matching 5 bases. CDR3 length equals 14 residues. Trimming took off 5 bases at V and 5 bases at J, with 14 bases between the two ends. CDR1 and CDR2 from the germline V gene are KGHDR and SFDVKD.

The rearrangement joins TRBV7-2 to TRBJ2-7, with 14 bases aligning to TRBD2. J was trimmed by 12 bases and V by 1 base; bases with no gene match: 11. The CDR3 covers 16 residues. The germline V gene has CDR1 SGHTA and CDR2 FQGNSA. The CDR3 loop is CASSLEGTSGSGLLYF. The CDR3 DNA reads as TGTGCCAGCAGCTTAGAAGGGACTAGCGGGAGTGGTCTGCTGTACTTC. Using reference TRBV7-2 and TRBJ2-7 for the parts outside the CDR3, the full variable domain is GAGVSQSPSNKVTEKGKDVELRCDPISGHTALYWYRQSLGQGLEFLIYFQGNSAPDKSGLPSDRFSAERTGGSVSTLTIQRTQQEDSAVYLCASSLEGTSGSGLLYFGPGTRLTVT.

This clonotype was recorded at least ten times. The genes are TRBV15 and TRBJ2-6; D call uncertain. Germline-derived CDR1 and CDR2 are LNHNV and YYDKDF (reference sequence). The length of the CDR3 is 13 residues. Trimming pared 8 bases from V and 4 bases from J, leaving 9 bases between. For the CDR3, the DNA is TGTGCCACCTCCTCCTCGGGGGCCAACGTCCTGACTTTC. Encoded protein: CATSSSGANVLTF. Supplemented by reference TRBV15 and TRBJ2-6, the full variable domain reads DAMVIQNPRYQVTQFGKPVTLSCSQTLNHNVMYWYQQKSSQAPKLLFHYYDKDFNNEADTPDNFQSRRPNTSFCFLDIRSPGLGDTAMYLCATSSSGANVLTFGAGSRLTVL.

This clonotype has just one count. The rearrangement uses TRBV29-1 and TRBJ2-7; TRBD2 is a possible D gene (8 bases). The J call may be wrong; the DNA end is better matched by TRBJ2-1. This CDR3 spans 16 amino acids. Germline V gene data show CDR1 as SQVTM and CDR2 as ANQGSEA. The CDR3 DNA reads as TGCAGCTCCCCGGGGCGCGACAGCGGGAGACAGGGTGAGCAGTTCTTC. Translating gives CSSPGRDSGRQGEQFF.

This clonotype was observed at least ten times. This chain uses TRBV29-1 with TRBJ1-2; unclear D gene. From germline, CDR1 is SQVTM and CDR2 ANQGSEA. The CDR3 is made up of 13 amino acids. V lost 4 bases and J lost 2, with 11 bases in between. The CDR3 reads CSVVGGTNYGYTF. In DNA, the CDR3 is TGCAGCGTTGTGGGCGGAACCAACTATGGCTACACCTTC.

CDR3 in DNA: TGTGCCAGCAGCGTTGGGGTAGCCGGCGAGCAGTACTTC. It encodes CASSVGVAGEQYF. The chain couples TRBV7-8 to TRBJ2-7, with D hard to call. V gave up 5 bases and J gave up 6 bases, with 14 bases separating them. Germline lookup yields CDR1 SGHVS and CDR2 FQNEAQ. The CDR3 runs to 13 residues.

The chain couples TRBV29-1 to TRBJ2-5, with D perhaps matching TRBD2 (5 bases). This CDR3 comprises 12 residues. CDR1 and CDR2 from the germline V gene are SQVTM and ANQGSEA. The V gene lost 8 bases and the J gene lost 5 bases, with 15 bases spanning the gap. The DNA of the CDR3 is TGCAGCCATCCGGGGTCGGTGGAGACCCAGTACTTC. Residues: CSHPGSVETQYF.

The rearrangement uses TRBV7-2 and TRBJ2-7; a weak D match, TRBD1 (6 bases). The CDR3 runs 13 residues. Trimming removed 6 bases from V and 6 bases from J, with 15 bases in between. CDR1 is SGHTA, CDR2 FQGNSA, per germline. The CDR3: CASRPDSPLEQYF. The DNA for the CDR3 is TGTGCCAGCAGACCGGACAGTCCTCTCGAGCAGTACTTC.

This clonotype has just a few counts. The chain carries TRBV7-3 and TRBJ1-2; D unclear. Germline V gene sequence: CDR1 SGHTA, CDR2 FQGTGA. The ends were cut back, 5 bases at V and 0 bases at J, with 13 bases in the middle. This CDR3 spans 15 amino acids. The CDR3 DNA is TGTGCCAGCAGCCTGTCTCGGCGAGCTAACTATGGCTACACCTTC. It codes for CASSLSRRANYGYTF.

The chain couples TRBV10-3 to TRBJ1-6, with D possibly TRBD1 on 6 matching bases. The CDR3 spans 14 residues. Germline-derived CDR1 and CDR2 are ENHRY and SYGVKD. The germline V and J ends were trimmed by 10 bases and 10 bases, with 20 bases remaining between them. The CDR3 region is CASGPGQSTSPLHF. The CDR3 DNA is TGTGCCAGCGGCCCGGGACAATCAACCTCACCCCTCCACTTT.

In this sample, this clonotype turned up a few times. V is TRBV7-9 and J is TRBJ1-1; D is ambiguous. Deletions cut 2 bases from V and 4 bases from J, with 11 bases between. Germline-derived CDR1 and CDR2 are SEHNR and FQNEAQ (reference sequence). CDR3 size: 14 residues. CDR3 amino acids: CASSLMAKGTEAFF. The CDR3 DNA follows: TGTGCCAGCAGCTTAATGGCAAAGGGCACTGAAGCTTTCTTT.

V and J are TRBV7-9 and TRBJ1-6, with 9 bases fitting TRBD1. J gave up 0 bases and V 2 bases, and 5 bases lay outside the gene matches. This CDR3 has 18 residues. In germline, CDR1 is SEHNR, CDR2 FQNEAQ (reference sequence). This CDR3 is CASSLRTGVLSYNSPLHF. The CDR3 nucleotides read TGTGCCAGCAGCTTAAGGACAGGGGTCCTCTCCTATAATTCACCCCTCCACTTT. Complete variable domain (other parts from reference TRBV7-9 and TRBJ1-6): DTGVSQNPRHKITKRGQNVTFRCDPISEHNRLYWYRQTLGQGPEFLTYFQNEAQLEKSRLLSDRFSAERPKGSFSTLEIQRTEQGDSAMYLCASSLRTGVLSYNSPLHFGNGTRLTVT.

There are a few counts of this clonotype. Possible read error: a much larger clone is one base away. The genes are TRBV7-9 and TRBJ2-5; 8 nucleotides align to TRBD2. Germline assignment: CDR1 SEHNR and CDR2 FQNEAQ (reference sequence). V lost 5 bases, J lost 6 bases, and 11 bases stayed unmatched. The CDR3 runs 15 residues. As DNA, the CDR3 is TGTGCCAGCAGCCAGTCGGTAGCGGGATGGAAGACCCAGTACTTC. Protein: CASSQSVAGWKTQYF.

Points on this clonotype: Mismatch with germline at one junction end may stem from a read error. V usage is TRBV29-1 and J usage is TRBJ1-1; TRBD1 is a possible D gene (5 bases). This CDR3 spans 13 amino acids. Germline CDR1 and CDR2: SQVTM and ANQGSEA. The CDR3 DNA follows: TGCAGCGTTGAAGATCGGGGCCAGACTGAAGCTCTCTTT. Amino acids: CSVEDRGQTEALF.

The chain combines TRBV20-1 with TRBJ2-7; D possibly corresponds to TRBD1 (6 bases). V lost 7 bases, J lost 4 bases, and 20 bases lay in between. CDR1 is DFQATT, CDR2 SNEGSKA, per germline (reference sequence). The length of the CDR3 is 14 residues. CDR3 nucleotide sequence: TGCAGTGTATCAAACAGGGAGTTCGGGTACGAGCAGTACTTC. Its translation: CSVSNREFGYEQYF.